The 21 T cell receptor beta chains below were found in one sample sequenced in a study of blood T cell repertoires in COVID-19. This table comes from immunoSEQ multiplex PCR, and its TCRdb copy is limited to in-frame clones, with some not included. Among about 270,000 clones, 85% to 90% were seen once, and the ten largest hold approximately 4%. Sequenced: PBMCs or T cells enriched from blood (not recorded which). The receptors come from a woman aged 25 to 45 with acute COVID-19.

The V call is TRBV7-8, the J call TRBJ2-1; 10 positions agree with TRBD2. The V gene end was trimmed by 5 bases and the J gene end by 4 bases; junction bases not matched to a gene: 17. The germline V gene encodes CDR1 SGHVS and CDR2 FQNEAQ. The CDR3 covers 19 residues. CDR3 in DNA: TGTGCCAGCAGCCCCTACCCCATCGAGCTAGCGGGAGTATACAATGAGCAGTTCTTC. Translation: CASSPYPIELAGVYNEQFF.

The chain employs TRBV28 and TRBJ1-5, with 7 nucleotides matching TRBD1. The germline V gene encodes CDR1 MDHEN and CDR2 SYDVKM. This CDR3 has 15 amino acids. V shed 2 bases and J 6 bases; nucleotides not matched to a gene: 7. CDR3 sequence reads: CASSLGQAVGQPQHF. CDR3 nucleotides: TGTGCCAGCAGTTTAGGACAGGCGGTGGGTCAGCCCCAGCATTTT. Filled out from reference TRBV28 and TRBJ1-5, the complete variable domain reads DVKVTQSSRYLVKRTGEKVFLECVQDMDHENMFWYRQDPGLGLRLIYFSYDVKMKEKGDIPEGYSVSREKKERFSLILESASTNQTSMYLCASSLGQAVGQPQHFGDGTRLSIL.

This chain connects TRBV5-6 to TRBJ2-1, with 7 bases that match TRBD2. Per germline, CDR1 SGHDT and CDR2 YYEEEE. This CDR3 spans 15 amino acids. V was clipped by 2 bases and J by 4 bases; unmatched bases: 6. The DNA of the CDR3 is TGTGCCAGCAGCTTATCACTAGCGTATTACAATGAGCAGTTCTTC. Translated, it gives CASSLSLAYYNEQFF. The variable domain in full, with the rest retrieved from reference TRBV5-6 and TRBJ2-1, is DAGVTQSPTHLIKTRGQQVTLRCSPKSGHDTVSWYQQALGQGPQFIFQYYEEEERQRGNFPDRFSGHQFPNYSSELNVNALLLGDSALYLCASSLSLAYYNEQFFGPGTRLTVL.

The genes are TRBV7-9 and TRBJ2-2; D ambiguous. The germline gives CDR1 SEHNR, CDR2 FQNEAQ (reference sequence). Trimming pared 1 base from V and 1 base from J, leaving 7 bases between. The CDR3 is 15 amino acids. The CDR3 region is CASSLVYLNTGELFF. CDR3 sequence (DNA): TGTGCCAGCAGCTTAGTCTATCTGAACACCGGGGAGCTGTTTTTT.

The genes are TRBV9 and TRBJ2-7; 7 nucleotides align to TRBD2. CDR3 length: 15 amino acids. V lost 2 bases, J lost 2 bases, and 7 bases stayed unmatched. From germline, CDR1 is SGDLS and CDR2 YYNGEE. CDR3 sequence: CASSVGGSNPYEQYF. The CDR3 DNA reads TGTGCCAGCAGCGTGGGCGGGAGCAACCCCTACGAGCAGTACTTC.

V is TRBV11-2 and J is TRBJ2-5; 7 bases line up with TRBD2. This CDR3 has 13 amino acids. The germline V gene has CDR1 SGHAT and CDR2 FQNNGV. V was pared by 0 bases and J by 7 bases, with 2 bases of the junction left unmatched. DNA of the CDR3: TGTGCCAGCAGCTTAGATGGGGGGGGGACCCAGTACTTC. Protein product: CASSLDGGGTQYF.

The chain combines TRBV7-7 with TRBJ2-7; D may be TRBD2 (5 bases). Germline V lookup: CDR1 SSHAT, CDR2 FNYEAQ (reference sequence). V was shortened by 2 bases and J by 3 bases, with 8 bases between the two germline ends. This CDR3 has 13 amino acids. DNA for the CDR3: TGTGCCAGCAGCTTAAACAGCGGCTACGAGCAGTACTTC. This encodes CASSLNSGYEQYF.

The chain couples TRBV29-1 to TRBJ2-1; D perhaps matches TRBD2 (5 bases). V was shortened by 4 bases and J by 8 bases, with 15 bases between the two germline ends. The germline V gene encodes CDR1 SQVTM and CDR2 ANQGSEA. The CDR3 is 13 residues long. CDR3 protein: CSVGGGSKYEQFF. The CDR3 nucleotides read TGCAGCGTTGGAGGAGGTAGCAAGTATGAGCAGTTCTTC.

The rearrangement joins TRBV5-1 to TRBJ1-1; D uncertain. V lost 1 base, J lost 1 base, and 2 bases lay in between. Germline assignment: CDR1 SGHRS and CDR2 YFSETQ. This CDR3 has 12 residues. CDR3 loop: CASSLQNTEAFF. DNA of the CDR3: TGCGCCAGCAGCTTGCAGAACACTGAAGCTTTCTTT.

CDR3 sequence reads: CASRPGLPNEKLFF. Here the CDR3 DNA reads TGTGCCAGCAGGCCGGGACTGCCTAATGAAAAACTGTTTTTT. This chain links TRBV27 with TRBJ1-4; tentative D call: TRBD1 (5 bases). The CDR3 is made up of 14 amino acids. Germline values: CDR1 MNHEY, CDR2 SMNVEV (reference sequence). Trimming removed 6 bases at V and 3 bases at J, with 11 bases between.

The chain employs TRBV5-5 and TRBJ2-7; 7 bases map to TRBD1. Per the germline V gene, CDR1 is SGHKS and CDR2 is YYEKEE (reference sequence). CDR3 length: 14 residues. V shed 6 bases, J shed 3 bases, and the junction held 9 bases outside the gene matches. CDR3 residues: CASTEIQGHYEQYF. The CDR3, as DNA: TGTGCCAGCACCGAAATACAGGGGCACTACGAGCAGTACTTC.

This clone has a handful of counts. The CDR3 is CAWSVRKGLGTEAFF. In nucleotides, the CDR3 is TGTGCCTGGAGTGTTCGAAAGGGGCTGGGCACTGAAGCTTTCTTT. The chain uses TRBV30 and TRBJ1-1; maybe TRBD1 (5 bases). V dropped 0 bases and J dropped 4 bases, with 15 bases sitting between them. The CDR3 length is 15 residues. The V gene's germline CDR1 is GTSNPN and CDR2 SVGIG (reference sequence). Complete variable domain (other parts from reference TRBV30 and TRBJ1-1): SQTIHQWPATLVQPVGSPLSLECTVEGTSNPNLYWYRQAAGRGLQLLFYSVGIGQISSEVPQNLSASRPQDRQFILSSKKLLLSDSGFYLCAWSVRKGLGTEAFFGQGTRLTVV.

J is TRBJ2-1 and V is TRBV19, with 11 nucleotides matching TRBD2. This CDR3 contains 21 residues. V lost 3 bases and J lost 1; bases outside the gene matches: 17. Germline V gene lookup returns CDR1 LNHDA and CDR2 SQIVND (reference sequence). In DNA, the CDR3 is TGTGCCAGTAGTATTCCCGGGACAGATTTACTAGCGGGAGCATCCTACAATGAGCAGTTCTTC. Translating gives CASSIPGTDLLAGASYNEQFF.

The table lists this clone with a count of one. The chain has TRBV19 and TRBJ2-7; perhaps TRBD2 as D (5 bases). Germline V gene data show CDR1 as LNHDA and CDR2 as SQIVND (reference sequence). The V gene lost 5 bases and the J gene lost 3 bases, with 11 bases spanning the gap. The CDR3 covers 13 residues. The CDR3 DNA reads TGTGCCAGTAGTGTAGGTGCGGGCTACGAGCAGTACTTC. This encodes CASSVGAGYEQYF. The full variable domain, its missing parts supplied by reference TRBV19 and TRBJ2-7, is DGGITQSPKYLFRKEGQNVTLSCEQNLNHDAMYWYRQDPGQGLRLIYYSQIVNDFQKGDIAEGYSVSREKKESFPLTVTSAQKNPTAFYLCASSVGAGYEQYFGPGTRLTVT.

V usage is TRBV10-3 and J usage is TRBJ2-3, with D tentatively TRBD2 (5 bases). Trimming cost V 0 bases and J 0 bases, with 7 bases left between them. Germline V gene data show CDR1 as ENHRY and CDR2 as SYGVKD. The CDR3 length is 15 residues. The CDR3 here is CAISESRTSTDTQYF. CDR3 nucleotide sequence: TGTGCCATCAGTGAGTCGCGGACTAGCACAGATACGCAGTATTTT.

The chain couples TRBV25-1 to TRBJ2-1; 16 nucleotides line up with TRBD2. V shed 5 bases, J shed 8 bases, and the junction held 6 bases outside the gene matches. The CDR3 is 16 amino acids. Germline V gives CDR1 MGHDK, CDR2 SYGVNS. CDR3 bases: TGTGCCAGCAGTAACACCGGGACTAGCGGGAGGGATGAGCAGTTCTTC. It specifies CASSNTGTSGRDEQFF. Supplemented by reference TRBV25-1 and TRBJ2-1, the full variable domain reads EADIYQTPRYLVIGTGKKITLECSQTMGHDKMYWYQQDPGMELHLIHYSYGVNSTEKGDLSSESTVSRIRTEHFPLTLESARPSHTSQYLCASSNTGTSGRDEQFFGPGTRLTVL.

The chain joins TRBV18 to TRBJ2-7; TRBD1 matches at 7 bases. Trimming took 5 bases from V and 4 from J; bases not matched to a gene: 8. The germline V gene has CDR1 KGHSH and CDR2 LQKENI. This CDR3 comprises 14 residues. DNA for the CDR3: TGTGCCAGCTCAAGTGGCGACAGGGCATACGAGCAGTACTTC. It encodes CASSSGDRAYEQYF.

The chain employs TRBV5-4 and TRBJ1-6, with D possibly matching TRBD1 (5 bases). V was clipped by 4 bases and J by 6 bases, with 11 bases between them. The CDR3 is 14 amino acids. From germline, CDR1 is SGHNT and CDR2 YYREEE (reference sequence). As DNA, the CDR3 is TGTGCCAGCAGCCCACAGGCCCCTAATTCACCCCTCCACTTT. It translates to CASSPQAPNSPLHF. Combining the CDR3 with reference TRBV5-4 and TRBJ1-6 gives the whole variable domain ETGVTQSPTHLIKTRGQQVTLRCSSQSGHNTVSWYQQALGQGPQFIFQYYREEENGRGNFPPRFSGLQFPNYSSELNVNALELDDSALYLCASSPQAPNSPLHFGNGTRLTVT.

The V and J genes are TRBV2 and TRBJ2-7; 10 bases match TRBD1. The trim removed 3 bases at V and 7 bases at J, leaving 9 bases unmatched. CDR3 length: 15 residues. Germline V gene lookup returns CDR1 SNHLY and CDR2 FYNNEI. The CDR3 DNA is TGTGCCAGCAGTGACGGGGGACAGGGGTCCGGAGAGCAGTACTTC. Its protein is CASSDGGQGSGEQYF.

In DNA form, the CDR3 reads TGCGCCAGCAGCTTGGGCCAGGAAGATCAGCCCCAGCATTTT. Translation: CASSLGQEDQPQHF. The V and J genes are TRBV5-1 and TRBJ1-5; no clear D. V gave up 0 bases and J gave up 5 bases, with 9 bases separating them. The CDR3 consists of 14 residues. Germline V lookup: CDR1 SGHRS, CDR2 YFSETQ.

The genes are TRBV2 and TRBJ2-1; possible D gene TRBD1, 6 bases. The V gene's germline CDR1 is SNHLY and CDR2 FYNNEI. Trimming removed 8 bases at V and 5 bases at J, with 16 bases between. The CDR3 is made up of 14 amino acids. The DNA of the CDR3 is TGTGCCAGCTACAGGGAGCAGATCGACAATGAGCAGTTCTTC. Its protein is CASYREQIDNEQFF.